This T cell receptor (beta chain) was found in a study of blood T cell repertoires in COVID-19. The germline CDR1 and CDR2 sequences are SGHRS and YFSETQ. This CDR3 has 16 residues. V shed 0 bases, J shed 6 bases, and the junction held 5 bases outside the gene matches. Under the authors' procedure: Amplification with reference gene primers provided the estimates of nucleated cell counts. The method was immunoSEQ multiplex PCR; TCRdb's version includes in-frame clones alone and lacks a portion of them. V and J calls and clone size are as listed in that table; D and trimming were resolved from the DNA. The sample carries over 250,000 clones, roughly nine tenths recorded once.

Source material: peripheral blood. The gene calls are TRBV5-1 and TRBJ2-3; 12 bases fit TRBD2. The clonotype originates from a woman aged 25 to 39 with COVID-19, enrolled during active disease. CDR3 in amino acids: CASSLGLAGETDTQYF. CDR3 coding DNA: TGCGCCAGCAGCTTGGGACTAGCGGGAGAGACGGATACGCAGTATTTT.